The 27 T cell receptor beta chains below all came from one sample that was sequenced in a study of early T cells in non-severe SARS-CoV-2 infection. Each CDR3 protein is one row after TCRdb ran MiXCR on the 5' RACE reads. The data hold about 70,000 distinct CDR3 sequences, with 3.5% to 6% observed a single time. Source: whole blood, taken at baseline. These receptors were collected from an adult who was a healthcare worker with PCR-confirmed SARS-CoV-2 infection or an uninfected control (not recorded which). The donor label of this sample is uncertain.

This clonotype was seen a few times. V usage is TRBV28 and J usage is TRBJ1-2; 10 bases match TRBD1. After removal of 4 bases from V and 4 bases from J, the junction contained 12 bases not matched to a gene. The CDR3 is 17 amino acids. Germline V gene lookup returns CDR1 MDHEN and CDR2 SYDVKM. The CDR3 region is CASSSEEPGQGIYGYTF. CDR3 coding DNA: TGTGCCAGCAGTTCGGAGGAACCGGGACAGGGGATCTATGGCTACACCTTC.

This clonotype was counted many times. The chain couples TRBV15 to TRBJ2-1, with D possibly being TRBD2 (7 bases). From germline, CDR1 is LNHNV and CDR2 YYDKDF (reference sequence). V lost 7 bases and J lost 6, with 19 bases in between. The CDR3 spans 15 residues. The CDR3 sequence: CATKAPGGLSNEQFF. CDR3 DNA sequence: TGTGCCACCAAAGCCCCGGGGGGCCTCAGCAATGAGCAGTTCTTC.

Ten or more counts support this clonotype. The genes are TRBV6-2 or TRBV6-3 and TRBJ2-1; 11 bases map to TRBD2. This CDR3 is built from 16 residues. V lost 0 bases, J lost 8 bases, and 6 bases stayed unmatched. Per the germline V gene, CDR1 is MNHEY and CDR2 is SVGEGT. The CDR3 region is CASSYSPSGGTDEQFF. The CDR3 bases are TGTGCCAGCAGTTACTCGCCTAGCGGGGGGACTGATGAGCAGTTCTTC.

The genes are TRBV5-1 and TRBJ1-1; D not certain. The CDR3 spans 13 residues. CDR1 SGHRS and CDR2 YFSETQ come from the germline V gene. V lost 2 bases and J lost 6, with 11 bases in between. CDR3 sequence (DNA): TGCGCCAGCAGCTTTGGCCCGGACGCTGAAGCTTTCTTT. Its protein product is CASSFGPDAEAFF.

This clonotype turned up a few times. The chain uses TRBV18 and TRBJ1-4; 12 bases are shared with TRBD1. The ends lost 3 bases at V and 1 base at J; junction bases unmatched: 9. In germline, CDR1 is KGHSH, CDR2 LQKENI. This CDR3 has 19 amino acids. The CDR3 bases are TGTGCCAGCTCACCCCTAGGGACAGGGGGCGCCGAAACTAATGAAAAACTGTTTTTT. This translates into CASSPLGTGGAETNEKLFF.

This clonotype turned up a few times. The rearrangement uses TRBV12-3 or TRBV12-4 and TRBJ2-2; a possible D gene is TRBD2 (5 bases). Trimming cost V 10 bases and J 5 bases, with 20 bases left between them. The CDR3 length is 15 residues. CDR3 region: CAIGDATMRTGELFF. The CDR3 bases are TGTGCCATCGGGGATGCCACAATGAGAACCGGGGAGCTGTTTTTT.

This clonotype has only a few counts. CDR3: CASSLVGTGGNQPQHF. The DNA of the CDR3 is TGTGCCAGCAGCTTAGTGGGGACAGGGGGAAATCAGCCCCAGCATTTT. The chain links TRBV7-2 to TRBJ1-5; TRBD1 aligns across 11 bases. This CDR3 is built from 16 residues. Looked up from germline, CDR1 is SGHTA and CDR2 is FQGNSA. Unmatched junction bases numbered 3, after V lost 1 base and J lost 4 bases.

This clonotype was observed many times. The CDR3 spells CASSLRTSPRNEQFF. CDR3 in DNA: TGTGCCAGCAGCTTGAGGACTAGTCCCAGAAATGAGCAGTTCTTC. The V gene is TRBV5-4, the J gene TRBJ2-1; 7 nucleotides line up with TRBD2. The CDR3 extends over 15 amino acids. Trimming cost V 1 base and J 7 bases; bases outside gene matches: 8. The germline CDR1 and CDR2 sequences are SGHNT and YYREEE (reference sequence).

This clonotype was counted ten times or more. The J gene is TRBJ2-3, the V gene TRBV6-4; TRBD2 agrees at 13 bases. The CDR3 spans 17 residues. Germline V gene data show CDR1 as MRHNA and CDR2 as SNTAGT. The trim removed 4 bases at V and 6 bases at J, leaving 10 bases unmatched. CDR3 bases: TGTGCCAGCAGTGCCCGACTAGCGGGGGGTCCGGGGGATACGCAGTATTTT. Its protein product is CASSARLAGGPGDTQYF.

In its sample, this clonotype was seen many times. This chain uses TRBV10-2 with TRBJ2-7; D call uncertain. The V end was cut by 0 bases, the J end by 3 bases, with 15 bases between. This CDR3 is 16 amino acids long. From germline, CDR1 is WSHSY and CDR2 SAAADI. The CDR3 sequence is CASSESLPSLNYEQYF. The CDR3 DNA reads TGCGCCAGCAGTGAGTCCCTGCCTAGTCTGAACTACGAGCAGTACTTC.

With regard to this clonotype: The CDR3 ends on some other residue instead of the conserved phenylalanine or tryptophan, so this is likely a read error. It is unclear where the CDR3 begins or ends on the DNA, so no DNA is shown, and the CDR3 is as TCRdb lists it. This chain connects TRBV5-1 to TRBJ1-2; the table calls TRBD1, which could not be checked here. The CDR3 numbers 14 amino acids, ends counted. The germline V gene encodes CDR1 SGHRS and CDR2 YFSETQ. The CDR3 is CASSSGQGASVFVI.

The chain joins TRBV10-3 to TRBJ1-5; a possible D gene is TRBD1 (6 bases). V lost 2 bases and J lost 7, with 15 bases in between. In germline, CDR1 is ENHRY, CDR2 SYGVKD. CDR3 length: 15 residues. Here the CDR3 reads CAISEVGGASQPQHF. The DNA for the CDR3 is TGTGCCATCAGTGAGGTTGGGGGCGCAAGCCAGCCCCAGCATTTT.

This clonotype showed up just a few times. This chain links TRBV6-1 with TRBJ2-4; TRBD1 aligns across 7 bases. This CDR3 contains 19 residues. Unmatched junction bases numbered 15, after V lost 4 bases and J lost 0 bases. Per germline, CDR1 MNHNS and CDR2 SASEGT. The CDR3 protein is CASSVTGTDASLAKNIQYF. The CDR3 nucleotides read TGTGCCAGCAGTGTTACCGGGACAGACGCTTCTTTAGCCAAAAACATTCAGTACTTC.

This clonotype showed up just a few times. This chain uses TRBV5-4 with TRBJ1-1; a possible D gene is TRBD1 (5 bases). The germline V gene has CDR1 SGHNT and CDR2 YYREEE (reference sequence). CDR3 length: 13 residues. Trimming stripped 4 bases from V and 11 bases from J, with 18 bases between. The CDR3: CASSPGTSAGAFF. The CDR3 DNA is TGTGCCAGCAGCCCTGGGACTTCGGCAGGGGCTTTCTTT.

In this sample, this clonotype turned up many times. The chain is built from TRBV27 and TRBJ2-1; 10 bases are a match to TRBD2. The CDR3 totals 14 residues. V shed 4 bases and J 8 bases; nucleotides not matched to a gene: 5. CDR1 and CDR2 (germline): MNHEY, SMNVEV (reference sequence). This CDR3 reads CASSSSGGFYEQFF. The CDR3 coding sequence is TGTGCCAGCAGTTCTAGCGGGGGATTCTATGAGCAGTTCTTC.

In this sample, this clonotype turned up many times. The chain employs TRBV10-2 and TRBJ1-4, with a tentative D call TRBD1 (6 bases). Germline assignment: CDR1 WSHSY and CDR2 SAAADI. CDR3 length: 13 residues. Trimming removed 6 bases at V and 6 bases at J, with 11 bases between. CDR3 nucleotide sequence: TGCGCCAGCAGGGACCGGACAGATGAAAAACTGTTTTTT. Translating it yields CASRDRTDEKLFF.

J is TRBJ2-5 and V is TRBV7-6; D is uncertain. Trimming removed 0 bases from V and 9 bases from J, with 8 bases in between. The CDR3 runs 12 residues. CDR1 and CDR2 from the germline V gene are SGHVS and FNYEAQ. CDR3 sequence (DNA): TGTGCCAGCAGCTTAGCGGTGGCGGCCCAGTACTTC. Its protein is CASSLAVAAQYF.

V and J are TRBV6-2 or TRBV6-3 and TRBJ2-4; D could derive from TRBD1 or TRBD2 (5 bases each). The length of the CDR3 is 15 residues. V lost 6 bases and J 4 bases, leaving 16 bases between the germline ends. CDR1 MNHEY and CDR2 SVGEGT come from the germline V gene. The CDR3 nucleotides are TGTGCCAGCAGAGCCAACCCGGGACGGAAAAACATTCAGTACTTC. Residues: CASRANPGRKNIQYF.

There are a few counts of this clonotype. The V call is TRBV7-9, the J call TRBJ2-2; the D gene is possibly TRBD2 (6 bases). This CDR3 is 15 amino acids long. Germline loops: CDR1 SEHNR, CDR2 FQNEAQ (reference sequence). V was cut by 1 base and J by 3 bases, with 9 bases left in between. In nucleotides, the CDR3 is TGTGCCAGCAGCTTAGTCGGGGGATACACCGGGGAGCTGTTTTTT. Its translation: CASSLVGGYTGELFF.

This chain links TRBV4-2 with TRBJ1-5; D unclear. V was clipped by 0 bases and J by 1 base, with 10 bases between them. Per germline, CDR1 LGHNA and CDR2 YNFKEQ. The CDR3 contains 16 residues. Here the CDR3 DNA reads TGTGCCAGCAGCCAAGACGATTACGGGAGCAATCAGCCCCAGCATTTT. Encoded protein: CASSQDDYGSNQPQHF.

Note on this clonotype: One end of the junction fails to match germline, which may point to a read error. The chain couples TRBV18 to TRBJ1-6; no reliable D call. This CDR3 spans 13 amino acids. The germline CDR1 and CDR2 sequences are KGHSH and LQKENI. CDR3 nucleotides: TGTGCCAGCTCACAGCAGAATAATTCATCCCTCCACTTT. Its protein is CASSQQNNSSLHF.

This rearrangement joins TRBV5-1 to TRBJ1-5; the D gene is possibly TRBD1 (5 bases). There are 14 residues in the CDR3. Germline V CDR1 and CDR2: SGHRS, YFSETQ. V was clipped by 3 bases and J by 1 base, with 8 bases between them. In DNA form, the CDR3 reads TGCGCCAGCAGCTGGGACGGAAGCAATCAGCCCCAGCATTTT. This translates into CASSWDGSNQPQHF.

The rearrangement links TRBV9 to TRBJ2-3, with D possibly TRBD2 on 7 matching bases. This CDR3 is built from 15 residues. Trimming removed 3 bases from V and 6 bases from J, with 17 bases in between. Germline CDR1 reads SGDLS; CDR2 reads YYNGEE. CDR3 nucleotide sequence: TGTGCCAGCAGCGGGCGGGGGCCCGACACCGATACGCAGTATTTT. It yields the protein CASSGRGPDTDTQYF.

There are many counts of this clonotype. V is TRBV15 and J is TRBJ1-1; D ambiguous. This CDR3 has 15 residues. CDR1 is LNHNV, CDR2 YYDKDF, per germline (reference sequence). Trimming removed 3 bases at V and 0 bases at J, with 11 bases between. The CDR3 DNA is TGTGCCACCAGCAGGGAACTGGGAGTGAACACTGAAGCTTTCTTT. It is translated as CATSRELGVNTEAFF. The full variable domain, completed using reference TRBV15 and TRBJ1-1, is DAMVIQNPRYQVTQFGKPVTLSCSQTLNHNVMYWYQQKSSQAPKLLFHYYDKDFNNEADTPDNFQSRRPNTSFCFLDIRSPGLGDTAMYLCATSRELGVNTEAFFGQGTRLTVV.

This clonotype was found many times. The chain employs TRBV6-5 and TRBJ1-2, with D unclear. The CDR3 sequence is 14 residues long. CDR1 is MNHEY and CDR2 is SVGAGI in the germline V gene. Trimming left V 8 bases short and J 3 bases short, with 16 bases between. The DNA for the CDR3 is TGTGCCAGCCGCCCGTCAGACACGTACTATGGCTACACCTTC. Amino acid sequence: CASRPSDTYYGYTF.

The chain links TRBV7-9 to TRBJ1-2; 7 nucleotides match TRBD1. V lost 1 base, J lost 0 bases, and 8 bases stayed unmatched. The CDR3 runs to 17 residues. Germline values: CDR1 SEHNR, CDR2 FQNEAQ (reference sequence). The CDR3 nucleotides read TGTGCCAGCAGCTTAGAAAGGGGGCCGAGGGCTAACTATGGCTACACCTTC. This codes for CASSLERGPRANYGYTF.

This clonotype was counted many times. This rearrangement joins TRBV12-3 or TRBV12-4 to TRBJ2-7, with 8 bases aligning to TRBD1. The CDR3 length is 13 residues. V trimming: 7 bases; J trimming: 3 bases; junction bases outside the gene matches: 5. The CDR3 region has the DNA TGTGCCAGCACCCTAGGACAGGGCTACGAGCAGTACTTC. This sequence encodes CASTLGQGYEQYF.